These T cell receptor beta chains were read from a single sample in a study of regulatory T cells in long-lasting Graves disease. Using its own MiXCR run on the multiplex PCR reads, TCRdb lists one record per CDR3 protein. The table lists some 250,000 distinct CDR3 sequences, about 17% of them singletons. The same data also went into a second study, on T cells in Graves' hyperthyroidism and ophthalmopathy.

The sequenced sample was peripheral blood mononuclear cells (PBMCs), obtained at new diagnosis, from a patient treated with antithyroid drugs. The receptors derive from a woman aged 25 to 45 with Graves disease. CDR3s include the opening cysteine and the closing phenylalanine or tryptophan. A D gene is named only where the DNA matches it firmly. Size is stated for part of the rows, as once, few or many counts, or as a class when the clone is expanded.

TRBV19	TRBJ2-2	-	many	TGTGCCAGTACTTGGCAGGCGAACACCGGGGAGCTGTTTTTT	CASTWQANTGELFF
TRBV12-3/TRBV12-4	TRBJ2-5	TRBD2	many	TGTGCCAGCAGCAAGCGGGGGTCGCAAGAGACCCAGTACTTC	CASSKRGSQETQYF
TRBV3-1	TRBJ2-3	-	-	TGTGCCAGCAGCCAGGGAACAGCACCAGATACGCAGTATTTT	CASSQGTAPDTQYF
TRBV5-1	TRBJ2-6	-	many	TGCGCCAGCAGCCGACCAAACTCTGGGGCCAACGTCCTGACTTTC	CASSRPNSGANVLTF
TRBV6-1	TRBJ1-5	-	many	TGTGCCAGCAGTGAGCTGGGGAGGAACCATCAGCCCCAGCATTTT	CASSELGRNHQPQHF
TRBV7-9	TRBJ1-5	TRBD1	many	TGTGCCAGCTCGACAGGGCAAGATCAGCCCCAGCATTTT	CASSTGQDQPQHF
TRBV19	TRBJ2-3	TRBD1	-	TGTGCCACGACAGGGGGGGCAGATACGCAGTATTTT	CATTGGADTQYF
TRBV5-6	TRBJ2-5	-	many	TGTGCCAGCAGCGTAACAGGGAGCAGGGAGACCCAGTACTTC	CASSVTGSRETQYF
TRBV5-1	TRBJ2-5	TRBD2	many	TGCGCCAGCAGCTTCGGGGGGGAAGGGAGGTACCAAGAGACCCAGTACTTC	CASSFGGEGRYQETQYF
TRBV29-1	TRBJ1-2	TRBD1	-	TGCAGCGTGGTTCCGGGACAGGGGTTAATGTATGGCTACACCTTC	CSVVPGQGLMYGYTF
TRBV11-1	TRBJ2-7	TRBD1	-	TGTGCCAGCAGCCCCCGGACAGGAGCCTACGAGCAGTACTTC	CASSPRTGAYEQYF
TRBV6-1	TRBJ1-2	TRBD1	many	TGTGCCAGCACAGGGGGACAGGTTGGCTACACCTTC	CASTGGQVGYTF
TRBV7-9	TRBJ2-4	TRBD1	many	TGTGCCAGCAGCCCCCTCGGGACAGGGGTGGGCGACATTCAGTACTTC	CASSPLGTGVGDIQYF
TRBV12-3/TRBV12-4	TRBJ2-2	-	many	TGTGCCAGCAGTTTAGCCCCGGGACAACAGAGGTACACCGGGGAGCTGTTTTTT	CASSLAPGQQRYTGELFF
TRBV7-7	TRBJ2-5	-	few	TGTGCTAGCAGCTTAGTTAACCAAGAGACCCAGTACTTC	CASSLVNQETQYF
TRBV2	TRBJ1-5	-	many	TGTGCCAGCAGTGTTCGGGGTATAAGCAATCAGCCCCAGCATTTT	CASSVRGISNQPQHF
TRBV7-3	TRBJ2-1	-	-	TGTGCCAGCAGCTTATATGAAGGGAGCAATGAGCAGTTCTTC	CASSLYEGSNEQFF
TRBV9	TRBJ2-5	-	many	TGTGCCAGCAGCACCCTGGCCACGGAGACCCAGTACTTC	CASSTLATETQYF
TRBV29-1	TRBJ2-7	TRBD1	-	TGCAGCTCTCGGGACAGGGGCTACGAGCAGTACTTC	CSSRDRGYEQYF
TRBV3-1	TRBJ1-1	-	-	TGTGCCAGCAGCCAAGTAGGAGAGGCTGAAGCTTTCTTT	CASSQVGEAEAFF
TRBV9	TRBJ1-6	-	few	TGTGCCAGCAGCGTGAGGGGAACGGTGTCACCCCTCCACTTT	CASSVRGTVSPLHF
TRBV20-1	TRBJ1-6	-	many	TGCAGTGCTAGCGCCGGGGGGGGGGTAGGTAATTCACCCCTCCACTTT	CSASAGGGVGNSPLHF
TRBV20-1	TRBJ2-3	TRBD2	many	TGCAGTGCTAGACAAACAGGGGTGGGTGAGCGGGGGGCCTTTGATACGCAGTATTTT	CSARQTGVGERGAFDTQYF
TRBV2	TRBJ2-3	TRBD2	few	TGTGCCAGCAGTGAACGGACTAGCGGGGGGGATACGCAGTATTTT	CASSERTSGGDTQYF
TRBV5-1	TRBJ2-1	-	many	TGCGCCAGCAGCTTGGAGCCATCCTACAATGAGCAGTTCTTC	CASSLEPSYNEQFF
TRBV2	TRBJ2-1	TRBD2	-	TGTGCCAGCAGTCCAATTAGCGGGAGGGCCGGTTTTGAGCAGTTCTTC	CASSPISGRAGFEQFF
TRBV29-1	TRBJ1-4	-	many	TGCAGCGTTGAAGATTCGGCGACTAATGAAAAACTGTTTTTT	CSVEDSATNEKLFF
TRBV12-3/TRBV12-4	TRBJ2-3	TRBD2	once	TGTGCCAGCAGAAACCTTAGCGGGAAGGATAGCACAGATACGCAGTATTTT	CASRNLSGKDSTDTQYF
TRBV7-9	TRBJ1-2	-	many	TGTGCCAGCAGCCTAACCGGACCTACGGGCTACACCTTC	CASSLTGPTGYTF
TRBV7-2	TRBJ2-7	TRBD1	many	TGTGCCAGCAGCTTAGTGGGCCCCGGGACAGGGGAGGACGAGCAGTACTTC	CASSLVGPGTGEDEQYF
TRBV5-1	TRBJ1-1	-	many	TGCGCCAGCAGCTTGACAGGCAACGGAAACACTGAAGCTTTCTTT	CASSLTGNGNTEAFF
TRBV5-1	TRBJ2-7	TRBD1	many	TGCGCCAGCTGCTGGGACAGGGATTCCGAGCAGTACTTC	CASCWDRDSEQYF
TRBV3-1	TRBJ1-1	TRBD1	many	TGTGCCAGCAGCTACTCAGGGGGCCGTGGGACTGAAGCTTTCTTT	CASSYSGGRGTEAFF
TRBV12-3/TRBV12-4	TRBJ1-1	TRBD1	many	TGTGCCAGCAGCTTTCGAACGACAGGGGGGAACACTGAAGCTTTCTTT	CASSFRTTGGNTEAFF
TRBV7-3	TRBJ2-1	-	-	TGTGCCAGCAGCTTCGGACGGCACAATGAGCAGTTCTTC	CASSFGRHNEQFF
TRBV12-3/TRBV12-4	TRBJ2-7	-	many	TGTGCCAGCACTTTAGGGTCCCAGATCTCCGAGCAGTACTTC	CASTLGSQISEQYF
TRBV6-5	TRBJ1-4	-	many	TGTGCCAGCAGTTACGGCCCAGAGGCGAAACTGTTTTTT	CASSYGPEAKLFF
TRBV6-1	TRBJ1-4	-	few	TGTGCCACCGGGCCGGGGAATGAAAAACTGTTTTTT	CATGPGNEKLFF
TRBV3-1	TRBJ2-3	-	many	TGTGCCAGCAGCCAAGATTATAGCGGCACAGATACGCAGTATTTT	CASSQDYSGTDTQYF
TRBV7-2	TRBJ1-2	TRBD1	once	TGTGCCAGCAGGCAAACAGGGGGCGCTTCTGGCTACACCTTC	CASRQTGGASGYTF
TRBV9	TRBJ2-1	TRBD2	few	TGTGCCAGCAGCGTAGGAGGCGGGGGTGAGCAGTTCTTC	CASSVGGGGEQFF